This T cell receptor (beta chain) was sequenced for a study of T cell repertoires in cytomegalovirus infection. Whole-study context: Public signatures in TCR beta pointed to CMV infection and matching HLA type.

Looked up from germline, CDR1 is MNHEY and CDR2 is SVGAGI. CDR3 length: 14 residues. Between the trimmed V and J ends, which lost 0 bases and 4 bases, there was a span of 8 bases. TCRdb analysed the reads with MiXCR anew, one entry per CDR3 protein. Of approximately 730,000 distinct CDR3 sequences listed, around 32% were seen once; the top ten hold 18%. Notes on the study in general: Across the ex vivo response, the dominant clonotypes were HLA-C-restricted CMV-specific TCR beta clonotypes. Of the TCR beta families, the public ones yielded a cumulative frequency that identified carriers of CMV plus the relevant HLA.

This clonotype has more than one count but fewer than ten. What it recognizes is unknown. This clonotype was sampled from a human donor in good health (CMV status not recorded). Some clones in this sample may be carry-over from other donors' samples. The sequenced sample was cultured PBMCs, obtained from culture after CMV antigen stimulation. The chain is built from TRBV6-5 and TRBJ2-3; no clear D. The DNA of the CDR3 is TGTGCCAGCAGTTACTCGCAGAGATCAGATACGCAGTATTTT. This encodes CASSYSQRSDTQYF.